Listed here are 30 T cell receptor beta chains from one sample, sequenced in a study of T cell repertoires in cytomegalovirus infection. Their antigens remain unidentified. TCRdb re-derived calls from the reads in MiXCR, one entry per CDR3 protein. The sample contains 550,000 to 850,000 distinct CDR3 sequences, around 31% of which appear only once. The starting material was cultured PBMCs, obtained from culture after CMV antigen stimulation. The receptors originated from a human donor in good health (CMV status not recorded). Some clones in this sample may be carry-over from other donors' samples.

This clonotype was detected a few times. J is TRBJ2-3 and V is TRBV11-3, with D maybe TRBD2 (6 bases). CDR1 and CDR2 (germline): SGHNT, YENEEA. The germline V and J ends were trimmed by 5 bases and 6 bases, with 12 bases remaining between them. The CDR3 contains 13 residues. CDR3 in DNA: TGTGCCAGCAGCAATCCGGGGGACGATACGCAGTATTTT. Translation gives CASSNPGDDTQYF.

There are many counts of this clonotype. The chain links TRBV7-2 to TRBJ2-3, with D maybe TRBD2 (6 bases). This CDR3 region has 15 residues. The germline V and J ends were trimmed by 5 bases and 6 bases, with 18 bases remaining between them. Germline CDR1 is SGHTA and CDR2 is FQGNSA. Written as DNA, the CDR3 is TGTGCCAGCAGCCCCCCTAGTGGGGGGAGGGATACGCAGTATTTT. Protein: CASSPPSGGRDTQYF.

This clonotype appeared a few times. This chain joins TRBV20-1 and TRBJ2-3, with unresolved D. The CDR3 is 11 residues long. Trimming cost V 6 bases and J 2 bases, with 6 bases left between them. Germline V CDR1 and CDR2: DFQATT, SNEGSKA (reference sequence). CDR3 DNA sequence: TGCAGTGCAGAAAACACAGATACGCAGTATTTT. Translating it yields CSAENTDTQYF.

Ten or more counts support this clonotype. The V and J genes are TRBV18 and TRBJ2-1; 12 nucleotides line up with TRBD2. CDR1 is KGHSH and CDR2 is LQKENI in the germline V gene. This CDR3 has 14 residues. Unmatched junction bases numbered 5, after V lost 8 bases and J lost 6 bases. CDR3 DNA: TGTGCCAGCAGCCCGGGACTAGCGGGCAATGAGCAGTTCTTC. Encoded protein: CASSPGLAGNEQFF.

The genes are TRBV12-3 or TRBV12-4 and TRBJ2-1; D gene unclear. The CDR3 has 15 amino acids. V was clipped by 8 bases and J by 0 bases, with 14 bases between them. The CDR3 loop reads CASSFGPSSYNEQFF. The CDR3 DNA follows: TGTGCCAGCTCGTTCGGACCGAGCTCCTACAATGAGCAGTTCTTC.

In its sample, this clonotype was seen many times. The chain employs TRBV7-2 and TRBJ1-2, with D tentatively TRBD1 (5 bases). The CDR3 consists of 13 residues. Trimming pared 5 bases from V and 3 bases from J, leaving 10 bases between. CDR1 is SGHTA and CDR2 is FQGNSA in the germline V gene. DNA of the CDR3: TGTGCCAGCAGCCGAGACAGCTACTATGGCTACACCTTC. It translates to CASSRDSYYGYTF. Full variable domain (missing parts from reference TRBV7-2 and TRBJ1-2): GAGVSQSPSNKVTEKGKDVELRCDPISGHTALYWYRQSLGQGLEFLIYFQGNSAPDKSGLPSDRFSAERTGGSVSTLTIQRTQQEDSAVYLCASSRDSYYGYTFGSGTRLTVV.

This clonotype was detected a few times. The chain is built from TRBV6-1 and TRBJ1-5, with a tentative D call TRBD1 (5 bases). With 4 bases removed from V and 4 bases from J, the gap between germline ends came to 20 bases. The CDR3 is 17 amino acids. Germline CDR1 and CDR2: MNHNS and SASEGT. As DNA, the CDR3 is TGTGCCAGCAGTGCGAATCTGGGACGTTACTCAAATCAGCCCCAGCATTTT. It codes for CASSANLGRYSNQPQHF.

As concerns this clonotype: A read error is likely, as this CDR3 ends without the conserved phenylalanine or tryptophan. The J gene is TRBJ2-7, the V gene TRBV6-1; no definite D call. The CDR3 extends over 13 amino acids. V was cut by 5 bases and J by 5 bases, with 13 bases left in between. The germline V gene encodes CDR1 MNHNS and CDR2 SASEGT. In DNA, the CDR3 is TGTGCCAGCAGTAAAAGGGAAGGGCACGAGCAGTACATC. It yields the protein CASSKREGHEQYI.

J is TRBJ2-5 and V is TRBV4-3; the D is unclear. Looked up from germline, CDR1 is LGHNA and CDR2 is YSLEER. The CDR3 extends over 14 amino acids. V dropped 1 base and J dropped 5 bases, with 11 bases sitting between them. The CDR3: CASSQAQYGETQYF. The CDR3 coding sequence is TGCGCCAGCAGCCAAGCCCAGTATGGGGAGACCCAGTACTTC.

CDR3 residues: CASDRATEAFF. CDR3 bases: TGTGCCAGCGACAGGGCAACTGAAGCTTTCTTT. V usage is TRBV6-1 and J usage is TRBJ1-1; 7 bases agree with TRBD1. This CDR3 spans 11 amino acids. The junction had 2 bases not matched to a gene; V was cut back by 8 bases and J by 5 bases. CDR1 MNHNS and CDR2 SASEGT come from the germline V gene.

CDR3 sequence reads: CASSPEVPGETQYF. CDR3 in DNA: TGTGCCAGCTCACCGGAGGTTCCAGGGGAGACCCAGTACTTC. The V gene is TRBV18, the J gene TRBJ2-5, with D possibly called TRBD1 or TRBD2 (5 bases each). V lost 3 bases and J 5 bases, leaving 13 bases between the germline ends. Germline CDR1 reads KGHSH; CDR2 reads LQKENI. The CDR3 totals 14 residues.

The CDR3 here is CASATVRLAENEQFF. CDR3 DNA sequence: TGTGCTAGTGCCACGGTCCGGCTAGCGGAGAATGAGCAGTTCTTC. The gene calls are TRBV12-5 and TRBJ2-1; 7 bases fit TRBD2. Germline loops: CDR1 LGHNT, CDR2 FRNRAP. V shed 7 bases and J 7 bases; nucleotides not matched to a gene: 13. The CDR3 spans 15 residues.

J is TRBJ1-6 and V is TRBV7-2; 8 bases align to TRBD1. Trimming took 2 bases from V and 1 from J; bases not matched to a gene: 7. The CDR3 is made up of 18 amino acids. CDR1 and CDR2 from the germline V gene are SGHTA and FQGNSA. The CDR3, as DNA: TGTGCCAGCAGCTTATGGACAGGGTCCTCTTCCTATAATTCACCCCTCCACTTT. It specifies CASSLWTGSSSYNSPLHF.

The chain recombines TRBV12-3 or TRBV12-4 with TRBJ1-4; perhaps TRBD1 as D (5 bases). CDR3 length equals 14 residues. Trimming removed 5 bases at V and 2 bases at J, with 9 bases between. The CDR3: CASSQQVTNEKLFF. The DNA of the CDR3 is TGTGCCAGCAGTCAACAGGTTACTAATGAAAAACTGTTTTTT.

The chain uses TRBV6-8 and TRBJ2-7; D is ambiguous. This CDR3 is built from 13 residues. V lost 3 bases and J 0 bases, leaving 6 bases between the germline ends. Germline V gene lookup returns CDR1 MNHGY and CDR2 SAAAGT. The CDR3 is CASSYQSSYEQYF. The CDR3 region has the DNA TGTGCCAGCAGTTATCAAAGCTCCTACGAGCAGTACTTC.

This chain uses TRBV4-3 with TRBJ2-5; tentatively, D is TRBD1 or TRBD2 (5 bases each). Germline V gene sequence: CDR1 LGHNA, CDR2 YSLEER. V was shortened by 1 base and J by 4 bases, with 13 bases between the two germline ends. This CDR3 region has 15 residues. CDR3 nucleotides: TGCGCCAGCAGCCAAGTTTTGGGGGAGCGAGAGACCCAGTACTTC. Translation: CASSQVLGERETQYF.

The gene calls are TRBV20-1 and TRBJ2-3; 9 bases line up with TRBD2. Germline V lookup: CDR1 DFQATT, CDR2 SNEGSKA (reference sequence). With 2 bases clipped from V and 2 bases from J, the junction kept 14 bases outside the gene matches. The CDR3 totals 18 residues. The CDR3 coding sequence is TGCAGTGCTAGATCACCCTCCGGGACTAGCCCTATCACAGATACGCAGTATTTT. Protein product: CSARSPSGTSPITDTQYF.

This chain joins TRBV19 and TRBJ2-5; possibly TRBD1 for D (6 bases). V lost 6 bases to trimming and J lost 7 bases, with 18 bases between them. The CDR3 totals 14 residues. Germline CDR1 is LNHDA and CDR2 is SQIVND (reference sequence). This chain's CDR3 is CASRRGQAQGTQYF. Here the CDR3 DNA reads TGTGCCAGTAGGAGGGGACAAGCCCAGGGGACCCAGTACTTC.

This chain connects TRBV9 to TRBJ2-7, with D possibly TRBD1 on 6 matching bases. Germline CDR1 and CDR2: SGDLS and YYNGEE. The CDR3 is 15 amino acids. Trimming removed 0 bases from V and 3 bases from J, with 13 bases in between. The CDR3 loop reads CASSVEGHTIYEQYF. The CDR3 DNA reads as TGTGCCAGCAGCGTAGAGGGACACACAATCTACGAGCAGTACTTC. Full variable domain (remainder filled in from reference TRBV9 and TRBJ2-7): DSGVTQTPKHLITATGQRVTLRCSPRSGDLSVYWYQQSLDQGLQFLIQYYNGEERAKGNILERFSAQQFPDLHSELNLSSLELGDSALYFCASSVEGHTIYEQYFGPGTRLTVT.

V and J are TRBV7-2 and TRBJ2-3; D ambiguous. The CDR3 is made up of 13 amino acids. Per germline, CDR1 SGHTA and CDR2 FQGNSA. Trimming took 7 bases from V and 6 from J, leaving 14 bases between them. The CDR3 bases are TGTGCCAGCAAAAGCCGAGTCCCGGATACGCAGTATTTT. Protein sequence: CASKSRVPDTQYF.

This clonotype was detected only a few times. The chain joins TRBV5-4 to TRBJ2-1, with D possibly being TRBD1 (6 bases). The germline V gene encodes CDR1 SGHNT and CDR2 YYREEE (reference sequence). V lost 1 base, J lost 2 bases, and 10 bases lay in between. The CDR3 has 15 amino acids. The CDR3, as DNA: TGTGCCAGCAGCTTGTCAGGGGCCACCTACAATGAGCAGTTCTTC. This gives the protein CASSLSGATYNEQFF. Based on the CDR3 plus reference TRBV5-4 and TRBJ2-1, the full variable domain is ETGVTQSPTHLIKTRGQQVTLRCSSQSGHNTVSWYQQALGQGPQFIFQYYREEENGRGNFPPRFSGLQFPNYSSELNVNALELDDSALYLCASSLSGATYNEQFFGPGTRLTVL.

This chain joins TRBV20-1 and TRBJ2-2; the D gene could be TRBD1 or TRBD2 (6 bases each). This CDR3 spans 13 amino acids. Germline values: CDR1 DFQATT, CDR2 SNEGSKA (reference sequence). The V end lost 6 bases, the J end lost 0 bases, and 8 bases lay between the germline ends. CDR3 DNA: TGCAGTGCGAGGGGGGCGAACACCGGGGAGCTGTTTTTT. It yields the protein CSARGANTGELFF.

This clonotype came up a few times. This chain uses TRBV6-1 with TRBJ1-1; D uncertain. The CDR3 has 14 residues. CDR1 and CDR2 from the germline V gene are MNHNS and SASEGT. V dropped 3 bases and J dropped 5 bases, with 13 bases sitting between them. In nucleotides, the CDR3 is TGTGCCAGCAGTGAGACTTTTAGTCTTACTGAAGCTTTCTTT. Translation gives CASSETFSLTEAFF.

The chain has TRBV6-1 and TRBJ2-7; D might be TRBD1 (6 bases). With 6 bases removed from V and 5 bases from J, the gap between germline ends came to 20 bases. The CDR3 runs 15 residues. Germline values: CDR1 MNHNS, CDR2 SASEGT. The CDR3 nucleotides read TGTGCCAGCAGCCCCCGGCAGGGGCGGTGGAACGAGCAGTACTTC. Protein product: CASSPRQGRWNEQYF.

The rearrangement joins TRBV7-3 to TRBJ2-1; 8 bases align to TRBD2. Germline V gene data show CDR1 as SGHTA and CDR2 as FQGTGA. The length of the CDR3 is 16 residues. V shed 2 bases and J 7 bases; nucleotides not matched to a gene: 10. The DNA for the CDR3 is TGTGCCAGCAGCTTACCCTTAGCGGGACCCACGAATGAGCAGTTCTTC. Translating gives CASSLPLAGPTNEQFF.

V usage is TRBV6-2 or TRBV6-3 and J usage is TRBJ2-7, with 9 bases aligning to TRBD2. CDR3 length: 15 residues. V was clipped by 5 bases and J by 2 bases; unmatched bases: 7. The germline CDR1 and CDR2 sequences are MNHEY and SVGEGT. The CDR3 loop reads CASSPAGGGAYEQYF. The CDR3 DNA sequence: TGTGCCAGCAGTCCAGCGGGAGGTGGAGCCTACGAGCAGTACTTC.

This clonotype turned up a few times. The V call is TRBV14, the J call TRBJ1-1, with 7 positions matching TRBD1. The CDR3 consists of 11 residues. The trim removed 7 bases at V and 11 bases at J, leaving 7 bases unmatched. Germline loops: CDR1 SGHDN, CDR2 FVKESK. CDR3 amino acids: CASTRQGRAFF. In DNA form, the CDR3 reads TGTGCCAGCACTCGACAGGGACGTGCTTTCTTT.

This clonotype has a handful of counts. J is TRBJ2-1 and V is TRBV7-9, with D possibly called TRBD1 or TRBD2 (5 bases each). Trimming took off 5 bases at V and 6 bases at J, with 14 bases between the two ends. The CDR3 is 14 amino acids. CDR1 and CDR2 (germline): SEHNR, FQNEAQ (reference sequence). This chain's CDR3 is CASSRMGETNEQFF. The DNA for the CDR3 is TGTGCCAGCAGCCGCATGGGGGAAACCAATGAGCAGTTCTTC.

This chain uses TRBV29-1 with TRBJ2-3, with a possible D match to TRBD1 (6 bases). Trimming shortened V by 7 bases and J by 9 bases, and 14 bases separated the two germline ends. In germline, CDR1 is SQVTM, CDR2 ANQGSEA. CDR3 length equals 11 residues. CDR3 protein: CSGEKGQTQYF. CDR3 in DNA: TGCAGCGGCGAAAAAGGACAGACGCAGTATTTT.

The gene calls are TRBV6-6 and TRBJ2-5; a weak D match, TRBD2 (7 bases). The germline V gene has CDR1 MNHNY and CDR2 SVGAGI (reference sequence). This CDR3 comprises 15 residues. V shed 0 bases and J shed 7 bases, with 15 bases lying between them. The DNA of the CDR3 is TGTGCCAGCAGTTACTCCAGGGGAGGGATGGGGACCCAGTACTTC. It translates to CASSYSRGGMGTQYF.